The present T cell receptor beta chain was sequenced within a study of cytomegalovirus exposure and HLA in healthy donors. The PCR used 60 Vbeta and 13 Jbeta primers. Clones were sequenced by immunoSEQ multiplex PCR, and TCRdb holds only the in-frame ones, with some missing. The table has 130,000 or so clones, around 79% seen once. This TCR derives from a woman in her thirties or forties in good health and CMV-seropositive. Source material: PBMCs.

The CDR3 DNA sequence: TGTGCCAGCAGTGGGAGGGTTAACTATGGCTACACCTTC. Protein: CASSGRVNYGYTF. This sequence joins TRBV27 and TRBJ1-2, with D unresolved. V lost 5 bases and J lost 1, with 8 bases in between. CDR1 and CDR2 from the germline V gene are MNHEY and SMNVEV (reference sequence). The CDR3 totals 13 residues.